These 4 T cell receptor beta chains originate from one sample sequenced in a study of cytomegalovirus exposure and HLA in healthy donors. The PCR made use of 60 Vbeta and 13 Jbeta primers. Method: immunoSEQ multiplex PCR; TCRdb's copy keeps in-frame clones and lacks some. Here the sample spans about 140,000 clones, 82% being singletons. Sequenced input: PBMCs. The source of these receptors is a male donor in good health and CMV-seronegative.

The rearrangement uses TRBV7-2 and TRBJ2-7; D unclear. The CDR3 length is 13 residues. Germline V gene data show CDR1 as SGHTA and CDR2 as FQGNSA. Trimming left V 0 bases short and J 1 base short, with 4 bases between. The CDR3 nucleotides are TGTGCCAGCAGCTTAGCGCGGTCCTACGAGCAGTACTTC. Translation gives CASSLARSYEQYF.

The V gene is TRBV7-9, the J gene TRBJ1-2; tentative D call: TRBD1 (5 bases). The CDR3 runs 13 residues. V was shortened by 3 bases and J by 4 bases, with 9 bases between the two germline ends. In germline, CDR1 is SEHNR, CDR2 FQNEAQ (reference sequence). CDR3 bases: TGTGCCAGCAGCTTCGACAGCTCCTATGGCTACACCTTC. This gives the protein CASSFDSSYGYTF. Looking up the rest from reference TRBV7-9 and TRBJ1-2 gives the full variable domain: DTGVSQNPRHKITKRGQNVTFRCDPISEHNRLYWYRQTLGQGPEFLTYFQNEAQLEKSRLLSDRFSAERPKGSFSTLEIQRTEQGDSAMYLCASSFDSSYGYTFGSGTRLTVV.

V and J are TRBV7-6 and TRBJ2-7; TRBD2 agrees at 7 bases. The CDR3 sequence is 14 residues long. After removal of 3 bases from V and 6 bases from J, the junction contained 8 bases not matched to a gene. Germline assignment: CDR1 SGHVS and CDR2 FNYEAQ. DNA for the CDR3: TGTGCCAGCAGCTTTGAGGGAGGGCCGGGCGAGCAGTACTTC. The encoded protein is CASSFEGGPGEQYF.

The chain is built from TRBV6-4 and TRBJ2-2, with 10 bases aligning to TRBD1. CDR3 length: 14 amino acids. Trimming removed 6 bases from V and 3 bases from J; junction bases left unmatched: 1. The germline gives CDR1 MRHNA, CDR2 SNTAGT. CDR3 sequence reads: CASSGTGDTGELFF. CDR3 DNA sequence: TGTGCCAGCAGCGGGACAGGGGACACCGGGGAGCTGTTTTTT.